A selection of T cell receptor beta chains follows, all from one sample in a study of shared clonotypes between healthy human individuals. The data were produced by immunoSEQ multiplex PCR, yet TCRdb's version contains in-frame clones alone and is incomplete. Among about 460,000 clones listed, roughly three quarters were seen once. The material sequenced was PBMCs. These receptors were collected from a middle-aged woman in good health. Some clones in this sample may be carry-over from other donors' samples. Both conserved end residues are trimmed from each CDR3.

v_call | cdr3_aa
TRBV30 | AWSVGLAGTGELF
TRBV19 | ASSIGLGIFNEQF
TRBV7-8 | ASSLASGGAF
TRBV5-4 | ASSLGRGASHGYT
TRBV6-1 | ASSTLPSTDTQY
TRBV5-6 | ASSLALANTGELF
TRBV5-1 | ASSLGTGASGNTIY
TRBV7-3 | ASSWLGGGSWNEQF
TRBV28 | ASSLLVRVGNQPQH
TRBV2 | ASSLFSEQF
TRBV6-1 | ASSDTTPQETQY